This passage covers 4 T cell receptor beta chains from one sample sequenced in a study of beta chain features in type 1 diabetes. Expressed TCRB transcripts were sequenced because the isolated RNA had all been reverse transcribed beforehand. TCRdb's table, derived via immunoSEQ multiplex PCR, lists solely in-frame clones and lacks some. This sample yields about 620,000 clones, of which about a sixth are seen a single time; around 0.1% belongs to the top ten. The sample consisted of naive CD4+ T cells from blood. Receptors were obtained from a young man in good health.

V gene TRBV2 combines with J gene TRBJ1-1; D not resolved. CDR1 and CDR2 (germline): SNHLY, FYNNEI. The CDR3 length is 14 residues. Trimming took 6 bases from V and 7 from J, leaving 18 bases between them. The CDR3 spells CASSVWTPSDEAFF. In DNA form, the CDR3 reads TGTGCCAGCAGCGTATGGACCCCAAGCGATGAAGCTTTCTTT.

In its sample, this clone was seen a few times. The chain joins TRBV25-1 to TRBJ1-3; TRBD1 might be the D (5 bases). The CDR3 runs 14 residues. The ends were cut back, 4 bases at V and 4 bases at J, with 11 bases in the middle. Germline-derived CDR1 and CDR2 are MGHDK and SYGVNS. CDR3 amino acids: CASSGDGHGNTIYF. In DNA form, the CDR3 reads TGTGCCAGCAGTGGGGACGGCCACGGAAACACCATATATTTT.

This clone occurred a few times. The V gene is TRBV5-1, the J gene TRBJ1-4, with D perhaps TRBD1 (5 bases). The germline CDR1 and CDR2 sequences are SGHRS and YFSETQ. This CDR3 contains 15 residues. Trimming cost V 0 bases and J 6 bases, with 12 bases left between them. The CDR3 loop reads CASSLVSRVDEKLFF. DNA of the CDR3: TGCGCCAGCAGCTTGGTCTCCAGGGTGGATGAAAAACTGTTTTTT.

This clone was seen only a few times. This rearrangement joins TRBV18 to TRBJ1-2; TRBD1 is a possible D gene (5 bases). Germline CDR1 reads KGHSH; CDR2 reads LQKENI. This CDR3 has 13 amino acids. The V end was cut by 1 base, the J end by 6 bases, with 9 bases between. CDR3 in amino acids: CASSPRSGNGYTF. In DNA form, the CDR3 reads TGTGCCAGCTCACCACGCTCAGGGAATGGCTACACCTTC.